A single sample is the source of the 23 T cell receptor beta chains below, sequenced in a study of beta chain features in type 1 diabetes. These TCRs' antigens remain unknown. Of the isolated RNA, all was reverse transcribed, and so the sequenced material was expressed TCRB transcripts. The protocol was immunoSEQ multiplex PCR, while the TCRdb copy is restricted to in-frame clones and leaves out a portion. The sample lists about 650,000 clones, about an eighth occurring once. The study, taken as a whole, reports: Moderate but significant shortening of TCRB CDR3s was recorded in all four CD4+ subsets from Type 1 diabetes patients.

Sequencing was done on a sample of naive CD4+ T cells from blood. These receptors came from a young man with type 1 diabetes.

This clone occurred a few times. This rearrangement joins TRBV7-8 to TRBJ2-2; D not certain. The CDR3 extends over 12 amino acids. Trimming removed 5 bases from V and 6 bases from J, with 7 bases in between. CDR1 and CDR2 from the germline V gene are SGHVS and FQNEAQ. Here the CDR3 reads CASSLLAGELFF. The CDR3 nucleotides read TGTGCCAGCAGCCTCCTAGCCGGGGAGCTGTTTTTT. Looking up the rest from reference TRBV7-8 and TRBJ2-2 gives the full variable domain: GAGVSQSPRYKVAKRGQDVALRCDPISGHVSLFWYQQALGQGPEFLTYFQNEAQLDKSGLPSDRFFAERPEGSVSTLKIQRTQQEDSAVYLCASSLLAGELFFGEGSRLTVL.

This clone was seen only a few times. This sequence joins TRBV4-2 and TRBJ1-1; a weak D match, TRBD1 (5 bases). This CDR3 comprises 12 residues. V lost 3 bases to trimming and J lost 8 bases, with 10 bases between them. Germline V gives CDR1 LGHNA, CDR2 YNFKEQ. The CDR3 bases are TGTGCCAGCAGCCATGACGGGACGGAAGCTTTCTTT. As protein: CASSHDGTEAFF.

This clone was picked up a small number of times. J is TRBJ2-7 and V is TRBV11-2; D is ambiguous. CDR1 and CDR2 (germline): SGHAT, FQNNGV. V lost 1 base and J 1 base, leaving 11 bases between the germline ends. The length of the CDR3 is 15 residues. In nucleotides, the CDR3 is TGTGCCAGCAGCTTAGTGGGATCTCGTTCCTACGAGCAGTACTTC. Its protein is CASSLVGSRSYEQYF.

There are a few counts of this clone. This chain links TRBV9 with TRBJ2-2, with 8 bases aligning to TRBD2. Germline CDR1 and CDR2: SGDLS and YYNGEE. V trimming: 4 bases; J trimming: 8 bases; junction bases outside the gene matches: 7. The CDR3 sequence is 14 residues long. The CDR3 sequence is CASSPGLVPGELFF. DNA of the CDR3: TGTGCCAGCAGCCCGGGACTAGTCCCTGGGGAGCTGTTTTTT.

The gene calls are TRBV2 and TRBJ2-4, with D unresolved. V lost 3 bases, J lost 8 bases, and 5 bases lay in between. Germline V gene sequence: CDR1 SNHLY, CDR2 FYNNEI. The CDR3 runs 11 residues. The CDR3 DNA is TGTGCCAGCAGTGATATATACATTCAGTACTTC. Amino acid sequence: CASSDIYIQYF.

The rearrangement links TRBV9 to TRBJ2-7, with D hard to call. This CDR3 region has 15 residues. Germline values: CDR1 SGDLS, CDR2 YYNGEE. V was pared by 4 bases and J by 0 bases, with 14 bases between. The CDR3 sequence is CASSPTAKSSYEQYF. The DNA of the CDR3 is TGTGCCAGCAGCCCGACTGCCAAGAGCTCCTACGAGCAGTACTTC.

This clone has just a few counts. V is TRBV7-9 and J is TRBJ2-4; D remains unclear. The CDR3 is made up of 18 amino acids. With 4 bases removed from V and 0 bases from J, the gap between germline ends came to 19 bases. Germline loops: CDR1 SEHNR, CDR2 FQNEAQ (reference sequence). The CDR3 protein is CASSSRSGPPLAKNIQYF. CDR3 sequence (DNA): TGTGCCAGCAGCTCCCGTTCGGGCCCCCCTTTAGCCAAAAACATTCAGTACTTC.

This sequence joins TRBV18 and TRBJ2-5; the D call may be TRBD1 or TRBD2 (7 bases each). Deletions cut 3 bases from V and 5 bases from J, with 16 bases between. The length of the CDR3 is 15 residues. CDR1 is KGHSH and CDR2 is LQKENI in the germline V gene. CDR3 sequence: CASSPQGGREETQYF. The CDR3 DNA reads TGTGCCAGCTCACCTCAGGGGGGGCGAGAGGAGACCCAGTACTTC.

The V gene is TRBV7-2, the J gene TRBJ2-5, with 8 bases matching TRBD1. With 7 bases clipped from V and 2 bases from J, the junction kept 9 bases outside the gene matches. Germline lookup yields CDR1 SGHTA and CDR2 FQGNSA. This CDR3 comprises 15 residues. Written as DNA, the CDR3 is TGTGCCAGCAACCCGGGGACAGGTGGGCAAGAGACCCAGTACTTC. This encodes CASNPGTGGQETQYF. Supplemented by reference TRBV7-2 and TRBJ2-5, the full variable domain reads GAGVSQSPSNKVTEKGKDVELRCDPISGHTALYWYRQSLGQGLEFLIYFQGNSAPDKSGLPSDRFSAERTGGSVSTLTIQRTQQEDSAVYLCASNPGTGGQETQYFGPGTRLLVL.

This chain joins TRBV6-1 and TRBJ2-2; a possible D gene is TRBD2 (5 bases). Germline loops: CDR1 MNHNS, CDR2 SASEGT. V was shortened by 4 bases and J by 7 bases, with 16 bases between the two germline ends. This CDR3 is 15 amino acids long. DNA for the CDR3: TGTGCCAGCAGTGGGACTGCAACACCAGGCGGGGAGCTGTTTTTT. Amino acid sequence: CASSGTATPGGELFF.

The CDR3 sequence: CASSLVQGQDTQYF. CDR3 sequence (DNA): TGTGCCAGCAGCTTAGTACAGGGGCAGGATACGCAGTATTTT. This chain joins TRBV11-2 and TRBJ2-3; 7 bases fit TRBD1. The germline CDR1 and CDR2 sequences are SGHAT and FQNNGV. The CDR3 totals 14 residues. J lost 6 bases, V lost 1 base, and 4 bases had no gene match.

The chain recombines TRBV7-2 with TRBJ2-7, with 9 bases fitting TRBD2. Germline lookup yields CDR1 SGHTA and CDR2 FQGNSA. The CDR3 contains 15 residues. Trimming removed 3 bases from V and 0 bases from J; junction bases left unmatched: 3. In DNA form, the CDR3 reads TGTGCCAGCAGCTTTAGCGGGGGCCCCTCCTACGAGCAGTACTTC. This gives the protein CASSFSGGPSYEQYF.

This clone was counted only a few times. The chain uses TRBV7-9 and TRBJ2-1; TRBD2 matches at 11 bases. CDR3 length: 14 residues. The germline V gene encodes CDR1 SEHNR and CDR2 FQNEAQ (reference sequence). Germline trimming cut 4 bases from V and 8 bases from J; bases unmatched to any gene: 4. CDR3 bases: TGTGCCAGCAGCTCCGGACTAGCGGGCGATGAGCAGTTCTTC. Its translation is CASSSGLAGDEQFF.

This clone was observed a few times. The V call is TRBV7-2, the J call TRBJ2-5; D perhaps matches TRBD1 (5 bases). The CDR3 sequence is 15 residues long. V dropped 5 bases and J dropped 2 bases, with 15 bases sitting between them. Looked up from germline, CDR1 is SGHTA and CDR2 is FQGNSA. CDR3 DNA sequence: TGTGCCAGCAGCCGGCGATCAGGGTATCAAGAGACCCAGTACTTC. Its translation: CASSRRSGYQETQYF.

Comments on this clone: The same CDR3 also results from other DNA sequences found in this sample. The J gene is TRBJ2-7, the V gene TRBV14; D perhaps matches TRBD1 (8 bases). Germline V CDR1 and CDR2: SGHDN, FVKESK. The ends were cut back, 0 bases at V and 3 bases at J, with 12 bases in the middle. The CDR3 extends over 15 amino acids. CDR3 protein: CASSQETGGGYEQYF. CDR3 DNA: TGTGCCAGCAGCCAAGAAACAGGGGGGGGCTACGAGCAGTACTTC.

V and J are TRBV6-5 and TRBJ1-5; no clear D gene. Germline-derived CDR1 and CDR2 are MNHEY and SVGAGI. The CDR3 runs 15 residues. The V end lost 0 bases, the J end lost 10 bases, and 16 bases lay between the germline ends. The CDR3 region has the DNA TGTGCCAGCAGTTACTCGTACAGATCAATCAGCCCCCAGCATTTT. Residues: CASSYSYRSISPQHF.

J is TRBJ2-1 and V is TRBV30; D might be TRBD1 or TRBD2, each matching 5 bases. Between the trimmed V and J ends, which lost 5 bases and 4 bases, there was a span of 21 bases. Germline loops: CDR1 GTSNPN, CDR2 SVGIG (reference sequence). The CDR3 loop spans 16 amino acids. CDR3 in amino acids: CAWSKSPGTLYNEQFF. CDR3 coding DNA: TGTGCCTGGTCAAAATCCCCAGGGACCCTTTACAATGAGCAGTTCTTC.

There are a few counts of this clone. Here the CDR3 DNA reads TGTGCCAGCAGCTTGGCAGGTTCCTACGAGCAGTACTTC. Its protein product is CASSLAGSYEQYF. V usage is TRBV5-4 and J usage is TRBJ2-5; D not certain. Gene TRBJ2-7 matches the end of the DNA better, so the J call may be wrong. This CDR3 has 13 amino acids. Germline CDR1 SGHNT, CDR2 YYREEE (reference sequence).

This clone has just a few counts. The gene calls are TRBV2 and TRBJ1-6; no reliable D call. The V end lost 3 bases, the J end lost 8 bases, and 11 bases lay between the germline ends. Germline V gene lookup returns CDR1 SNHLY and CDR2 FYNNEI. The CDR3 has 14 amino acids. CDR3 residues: CASSERQKDSPLHF. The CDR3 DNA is TGTGCCAGCAGTGAGCGGCAGAAGGATTCACCCCTCCACTTT. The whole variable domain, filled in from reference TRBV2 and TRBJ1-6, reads EPEVTQTPSHQVTQMGQEVILRCVPISNHLYFYWYRQILGQKVEFLVSFYNNEISEKSEIFDDQFSVERPDGSNFTLKIRSTKLEDSAMYFCASSERQKDSPLHFGNGTRLTVT.

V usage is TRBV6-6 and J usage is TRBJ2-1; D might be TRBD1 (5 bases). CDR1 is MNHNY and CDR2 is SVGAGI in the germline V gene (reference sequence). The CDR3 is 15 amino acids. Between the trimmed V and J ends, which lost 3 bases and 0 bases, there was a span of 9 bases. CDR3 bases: TGTGCCAGCAGTTATCAGGGAAGCTCCTACAATGAGCAGTTCTTC. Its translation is CASSYQGSSYNEQFF.

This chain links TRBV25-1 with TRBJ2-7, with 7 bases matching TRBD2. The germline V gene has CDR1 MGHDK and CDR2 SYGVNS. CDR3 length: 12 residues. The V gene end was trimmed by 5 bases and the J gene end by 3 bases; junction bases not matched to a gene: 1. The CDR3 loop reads CASSRGVYEQYF. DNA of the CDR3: TGTGCCAGCAGTCGGGGGGTCTACGAGCAGTACTTC.

The CDR3 sequence is CASSLTPMGGPDQPQHF. DNA for the CDR3: TGCGCCAGCAGCTTGACCCCTATGGGGGGACCCGATCAGCCCCAGCATTTT. The genes are TRBV5-1 and TRBJ1-5; D possibly corresponds to TRBD1 (5 bases). Germline assignment: CDR1 SGHRS and CDR2 YFSETQ. CDR3 size: 17 residues. The V and J ends lost 1 base and 5 bases respectively, with 19 bases between them.

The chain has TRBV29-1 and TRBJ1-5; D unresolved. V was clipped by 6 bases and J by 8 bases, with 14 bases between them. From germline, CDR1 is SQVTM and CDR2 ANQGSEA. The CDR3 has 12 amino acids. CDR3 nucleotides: TGCAGCGTGAGAGAACAATCAAAGCCCCAGCATTTT. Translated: CSVREQSKPQHF.